A selection of T cell receptor beta chains follows, all from one sample in a study of T-cell reconstitution after alpha-beta-depleted transplantation in children. TCRdb used MiXCR to reprocess the PCR reads, holding one entry per CDR3 protein. The sample records hundreds of thousands of distinct CDR3 sequences, roughly 25% being singletons. Specimen: PBMCs, collected before TCRalphabeta/CD19-depleted stem cell transplant. The source of these receptors is a girl aged 2-15 years with Fanconi anemia, due to receive a stem cell transplant. Each CDR3 is given with its conserved first and last residue. Fields, in order: J gene, clone size, D gene, V gene, CDR3 protein, CDR3 DNA. The D gene is left open where the match is weak. For some rows the clone size is stated as once, few or many, or as a class when expanded; others skip it.

>TRBJ2-7|many|TRBD2|TRBV14
CASSQIPGTSVSSSSYEQYF
TGTGCCAGCAGCCAGATCCCCGGGACTAGCGTTTCTTCGAGCTCCTACGAGCAGTACTTC
>TRBJ2-3|NA|NA|TRBV20-1
CSARGQGAGTDTQYF
TGCAGTGCTAGAGGCCAGGGTGCCGGCACAGATACGCAGTATTTT
>TRBJ2-5|NA|NA|TRBV7-2
CASSSDRTYGTQYF
TGTGCCAGCAGCTCCGACCGGACCTACGGGACCCAGTACTTC
>TRBJ2-1|many|TRBD2|TRBV10-3
CAIREGPNNEQFF
TGTGCCATTCGGGAGGGCCCCAACAATGAGCAGTTCTTC
>TRBJ2-7|few|NA|TRBV6-1
CASSELGLYGYEQYF
TGTGCCAGCAGTGAATTAGGCCTATATGGCTACGAGCAGTACTTC
>TRBJ2-3|many|NA|TRBV7-6
CASSWSSGNTDTQYF
TGTGCCAGCAGCTGGAGTAGCGGTAACACAGATACGCAGTATTTT
>TRBJ1-6|NA|NA|TRBV20-1
CSARALLGRVGSNSPLHF
TGCAGTGCTAGAGCCCTGCTCGGGCGGGTGGGGTCTAATTCACCCCTCCACTTT
>TRBJ2-7|many|TRBD2|TRBV20-1
CSALRGGSYNNEQYF
TGCAGTGCTTTGCGGGGCGGGAGTTATAACAACGAGCAGTACTTC
>TRBJ2-7|NA|NA|TRBV10-3
CAISESSGAWSYEQYF
TGTGCCATCAGTGAGTCAAGTGGGGCATGGTCCTACGAGCAGTACTTC
>TRBJ2-7|NA|NA|TRBV20-1
CSARLPYGAYEQYF
TGCAGTGCTAGACTACCTTACGGGGCCTACGAGCAGTACTTC
>TRBJ2-1|few|NA|TRBV28
CASSTDYNEQFF
TGTGCCAGCAGCACGGATTACAATGAGCAGTTCTTC
>TRBJ2-7|NA|NA|TRBV4-1
CASSQGFFRENNYEQYF
TGCGCCAGCAGCCAAGGCTTTTTCCGGGAAAATAACTACGAGCAGTACTTC
>TRBJ2-1|many|NA|TRBV15
CATSRDLAGNNEQFF
TGTGCCACCAGCAGAGATTTGGCCGGGAACAATGAGCAGTTCTTC
>TRBJ2-1|few|TRBD2|TRBV5-1
CASSSSTSGRFDEQFF
TGCGCCAGCAGCTCCTCGACTAGCGGGAGATTCGATGAGCAGTTCTTC
>TRBJ2-7|few|NA|TRBV15
CATSGDDYEQYF
TGTGCCACCAGCGGGGACGACTACGAGCAGTACTTC
>TRBJ2-1|many|NA|TRBV20-1
CSRPGAGSNEQFF
TGCAGTAGACCAGGGGCGGGGTCGAATGAGCAGTTCTTC
>TRBJ2-5|NA|NA|TRBV12-3/TRBV12-4
CASSRRGRQETQYF
TGTGCCAGCAGTCGACGGGGCCGACAAGAGACCCAGTACTTC
>TRBJ2-5|NA|NA|TRBV7-9
CARPLEGRRETQYF
TGTGCCAGGCCGTTGGAGGGCAGGCGAGAGACCCAGTACTTC
>TRBJ2-1|NA|NA|TRBV19
CASSIGEAVRQFF
TGTGCCAGTAGTATAGGGGAAGCGGTGAGACAGTTCTTC
>TRBJ1-1|NA|TRBD1|TRBV29-1
CSVERQGRLDTEAFF
TGCAGCGTTGAGAGACAGGGGAGGTTGGACACTGAAGCTTTCTTT
>TRBJ2-7|many|NA|TRBV12-3/TRBV12-4
CASSPRALSEQYF
TGTGCCAGCAGTCCTAGGGCCCTGAGCGAGCAGTACTTC
>TRBJ2-3|NA|TRBD1|TRBV29-1
CSVEEQGAYTQYF
TGCAGCGTTGAGGAGCAGGGGGCTTATACGCAGTATTTT